This TCR beta chain was observed in a study of STAT5B mutations in CD4+ large granular lymphocyte leukemia. The CDR3 runs 13 residues. Germline-derived CDR1 and CDR2 are SGHNT and YENEEA. Between the trimmed V and J ends, which lost 4 bases and 3 bases, there was a span of 8 bases. This clone turned up a few times. Repertoires were generated with immunoSEQ multiplex PCR, while TCRdb's copy carries only in-frame clones and drops some. The table lists 23,000 or so clones, 70% to 85% of them singletons. The sample taken for sequencing was CD4+ T cells from blood buffy coats. V gene TRBV11-3 combines with J gene TRBJ2-3, with a possible D match to TRBD1 (6 bases). The receptor was derived from a human donor in good health. The CDR3 region has the DNA TGTGCCAGCAGCTCAGGGGATACAGATACGCAGTATTTT. It specifies CASSSGDTDTQYF.